This passage covers 17 T cell receptor beta chains from one sample sequenced in a study of HIV-infected children after antiretroviral therapy interruption. As for treatment: PENTA 11 planned treatment interruption arm or continuous ART arm. The TCR library was built from RNA with a 3' RACE protocol and unique molecular identifiers. TCRdb re-derived calls from the 3' RACE reads in MiXCR, one entry per CDR3 protein. The table shows 70,000 to 90,000 distinct CDR3 sequences, with around 6.9% occurring only once. The starting material was CD45RA+ CD4+ T cells from PBMCs, pooled from several time points, obtained from a donor given antiretroviral therapy, either interrupted or continuous. Subset meaning: naive CD4+ CD45RA+ CD45RO- T cells. These TCRs come from a pool of human donors with HIV.

This clonotype was detected many times. The chain employs TRBV13 and TRBJ2-1; possible D gene TRBD1, 6 bases. The CDR3 length is 15 residues. Germline CDR1 is PRHDT and CDR2 is FYEKMQ (reference sequence). V gave up 1 base and J gave up 9 bases, with 16 bases separating them. The CDR3 here is CASSLERGSGGEQFF. For the CDR3, the DNA is TGTGCCAGCAGCTTAGAAAGGGGGAGTGGGGGTGAGCAGTTCTTC.

In its sample, this clonotype was seen many times. This chain uses TRBV19 with TRBJ2-2; D not certain. Trimming stripped 7 bases from V and 2 bases from J, with 14 bases between. CDR3 length equals 15 residues. Per the germline V gene, CDR1 is LNHDA and CDR2 is SQIVND (reference sequence). The DNA of the CDR3 is TGTGCCAGTACACGGGTAATCCCCAACACCGGGGAGCTGTTTTTT. It is translated as CASTRVIPNTGELFF.

The sample holds many counts of this clonotype. This rearrangement joins TRBV9 to TRBJ2-1, with TRBD2 identical over 9 bases. CDR3 length: 16 amino acids. V lost 0 bases, J lost 3 bases, and 4 bases stayed unmatched. Germline-derived CDR1 and CDR2 are SGDLS and YYNGEE. The CDR3 DNA is TGTGCCAGCAGCGTAGGGGCGACTAGCGGCTACAATGAGCAGTTCTTC. Amino acids: CASSVGATSGYNEQFF.

Many counts were recorded for this clonotype. V and J are TRBV5-1 and TRBJ1-4; TRBD1 matches at 10 bases. V was clipped by 2 bases and J by 2 bases; unmatched bases: 3. Germline V gene data show CDR1 as SGHRS and CDR2 as YFSETQ. The CDR3 covers 16 residues. The DNA of the CDR3 is TGCGCCAGCAGCTTCGGGGACAGGGGTACTAATGAAAAACTGTTTTTT. Translation: CASSFGDRGTNEKLFF.

In this sample, this clonotype turned up many times. The chain is built from TRBV29-1 and TRBJ1-1; D uncertain. This CDR3 comprises 13 residues. Trimming stripped 4 bases from V and 0 bases from J, with 9 bases between. Germline V gene data show CDR1 as SQVTM and CDR2 as ANQGSEA. DNA for the CDR3: TGCAGCGTTGCTGGGGTTATGAACACTGAAGCTTTCTTT. This gives the protein CSVAGVMNTEAFF.

This clonotype has only a few counts. The chain recombines TRBV6-1 with TRBJ2-3; tentatively, D is TRBD1 (6 bases). The CDR3 loop spans 13 amino acids. CDR1 is MNHNS, CDR2 SASEGT, per germline. V was cut by 8 bases and J by 0 bases, with 9 bases left in between. The CDR3: CASRDTSTDTQYF. CDR3 coding DNA: TGTGCCAGCCGGGACACTAGCACAGATACGCAGTATTTT.

J is TRBJ1-1 and V is TRBV25-1; tentatively, D is TRBD1 (6 bases). Germline CDR1 MGHDK, CDR2 SYGVNS. V lost 4 bases, J lost 5 bases, and 14 bases lay in between. The CDR3 is made up of 14 amino acids. This CDR3 reads CASSAAGQPTEAFF. DNA for the CDR3: TGTGCCAGCAGTGCCGCCGGACAGCCAACTGAAGCTTTCTTT.

This clonotype showed up many times. The chain couples TRBV12-3 or TRBV12-4 to TRBJ1-5; D unresolved. CDR3 size: 14 residues. V was cut by 6 bases and J by 3 bases, with 12 bases left in between. The CDR3 loop reads CASSPVWPNQPQHF. The CDR3 region has the DNA TGTGCCAGCAGCCCCGTTTGGCCCAATCAGCCCCAGCATTTT.

This clonotype appeared many times. The chain employs TRBV27 and TRBJ2-7; D is uncertain. The CDR3 spans 13 residues. The V end lost 5 bases, the J end lost 4 bases, and 12 bases lay between the germline ends. Germline V lookup: CDR1 MNHEY, CDR2 SMNVEV (reference sequence). DNA of the CDR3: TGTGCCAGCAGTAATAAGGCCCCGTACGAGCAGTACTTC. Translated, it gives CASSNKAPYEQYF.

The chain uses TRBV20-1 and TRBJ2-3; 11 bases map to TRBD2. The CDR3 spans 18 residues. J lost 0 bases, V lost 0 bases, and 8 bases had no gene match. Looked up from germline, CDR1 is DFQATT and CDR2 is SNEGSKA (reference sequence). CDR3 bases: TGCAGTGCTAGAGATCCCACTAGCGGGAGACCAAGCACAGATACGCAGTATTTT. Encoded protein: CSARDPTSGRPSTDTQYF.

This clonotype has just a few counts. The chain couples TRBV20-1 to TRBJ2-7, with a possible D match to TRBD2 (7 bases). V was pared by 2 bases and J by 2 bases, with 13 bases between. Germline lookup yields CDR1 DFQATT and CDR2 SNEGSKA (reference sequence). The CDR3 has 14 residues. CDR3 nucleotide sequence: TGCAGTGCTAGAAAGGGGAGGGGGACCTACGAGCAGTACTTC. Amino acids: CSARKGRGTYEQYF.

Ten or more counts support this clonotype. V usage is TRBV29-1 and J usage is TRBJ2-3, with unresolved D. The CDR3 has 15 residues. Deletions cut 5 bases from V and 1 base from J, with 16 bases between. Germline assignment: CDR1 SQVTM and CDR2 ANQGSEA. The CDR3 DNA reads as TGCAGCGTTCGAAGGCTGACTGATGGCACAGATACGCAGTATTTT. Translated, it gives CSVRRLTDGTDTQYF.

This clonotype was recorded at least ten times. This chain joins TRBV3-1 and TRBJ1-5, with a tentative D call TRBD1 (5 bases). This CDR3 is 14 amino acids long. The germline V gene encodes CDR1 LGHDT and CDR2 YNNKEL (reference sequence). With 1 base removed from V and 4 bases from J, the gap between germline ends came to 8 bases. Here the CDR3 reads CASSQGQGNQPQHF. CDR3 nucleotide sequence: TGTGCCAGCAGCCAAGGCCAGGGAAATCAGCCCCAGCATTTT.

This clonotype was found many times. The chain carries TRBV15 and TRBJ1-1; 7 nucleotides align to TRBD1. Germline-derived CDR1 and CDR2 are LNHNV and YYDKDF (reference sequence). The trim removed 5 bases at V and 3 bases at J, leaving 12 bases unmatched. This CDR3 is 16 amino acids long. In nucleotides, the CDR3 is TGTGCCACCAGCCCCCACCTGGACAGGACTCACACTGAAGCTTTCTTT. Its protein product is CATSPHLDRTHTEAFF.

The CDR3 DNA sequence: TGCGCCAGCAGCTACAGGGGGCGAAACACTGAAGCTTTCTTT. This translates into CASSYRGRNTEAFF. This chain uses TRBV5-1 with TRBJ1-1; 9 bases are shared with TRBD1. Germline loops: CDR1 SGHRS, CDR2 YFSETQ. The V segment lost 3 bases and the J segment 2 bases; nucleotides outside the gene matches: 2. The CDR3 contains 14 residues.

The chain links TRBV6-1 to TRBJ2-4; 10 bases are shared with TRBD1. This CDR3 spans 16 amino acids. Trimming at V came to 4 bases and at J to 6 bases, leaving 9 bases not matched to a gene. In germline, CDR1 is MNHNS, CDR2 SASEGT. The CDR3 nucleotides are TGTGCCAGCAGTGTGACAAACGACAGGGGGCGAAACATTCAGTACTTC. Amino acid sequence: CASSVTNDRGRNIQYF.

Comment on this clonotype: This clone may be a read error of a much larger clone one base away. The gene calls are TRBV12-3 or TRBV12-4 and TRBJ1-1, with a tentative D call TRBD1 (5 bases). Trimming removed 6 bases at V and 1 base at J, with 9 bases between. The CDR3 has 13 residues. DNA of the CDR3: TGTGCCAGCAGGACAACAGGGAACACTGAAGCTTTCTTT. This gives the protein CASRTTGNTEAFF.